This T cell receptor beta chain was found in a study of CD8 T cells in ankylosing spondylitis. Overall study findings and caveats: Made up of fewer than ten highly homologous variants, a TCR beta motif appeared characteristic of ankylosing spondylitis blood. Matched ankylosing spondylitis synovial fluid reportedly contained a significantly enriched population of disease-linked clones.

The CDR3 spans 17 residues. The V end lost 0 bases, the J end lost 5 bases, and 22 bases lay between the germline ends. Germline loops: CDR1 DFQATT, CDR2 SNEGSKA (reference sequence). Quantitative barcoded 5'-RACE was used to prepare TCR beta libraries. TCRdb re-derived calls from the 5' RACE reads in MiXCR, one entry per CDR3 protein. The sample carries fewer than 550,000 distinct CDR3 sequences, about 5% recorded once. This clonotype was counted a few times. What it binds is unknown. Sequencing was done on a sample of blood, either unsorted or a sorted T cell fraction (not recorded which). The TCR originated in a male donor with ankylosing spondylitis. The gene calls are TRBV20-1 and TRBJ2-5, with no clear D. The DNA for the CDR3 is TGCAGTGCTAGAGATTCGCGCATAGACCACACCATGGAGACCCAGTACTTC. It specifies CSARDSRIDHTMETQYF.